Listed here are 7 T cell receptor beta chains from one sample, sequenced in a study of regulatory T cells in long-lasting Graves disease. Relying on iRepertoire HTBI primers and Arm-PCR of CDR3 regions, the team built TCR beta libraries. MiXCR was run by TCRdb on the multiplex PCR reads, yielding one entry per CDR3 protein. The table includes 680,000 or so distinct CDR3 sequences, roughly 15% detected once. As to time point: newly diagnosed GD, antithyroid drugs for less than 3 months. The TCR library used RNA extracted from PBMCs. Another study also made use of these data, one on T cells in Graves' hyperthyroidism and ophthalmopathy.

The input for sequencing was peripheral blood mononuclear cells (PBMCs), taken at new diagnosis, from a patient treated with antithyroid drugs. These receptors all come from a woman in her thirties with Graves disease.

With regard to this clonotype: A much larger clone differs by one base, so this may be a read error. The genes are TRBV27 and TRBJ1-5; D is ambiguous. The V gene lost 7 bases and the J gene lost 0 bases, with 10 bases spanning the gap. The germline V gene has CDR1 MNHEY and CDR2 SMNVEV (reference sequence). This CDR3 is built from 14 residues. CDR3 sequence reads: CASKDGYSNQPQHF. The CDR3 region has the DNA TGTGCCAGCAAGGACGGTTATAGCAATCAGCCCCAGCATTTT.

This clonotype was observed at least ten times. The gene calls are TRBV2 and TRBJ2-3, with D tentatively TRBD2 (6 bases). Per the germline V gene, CDR1 is SNHLY and CDR2 is FYNNEI. V lost 4 bases and J lost 1, with 9 bases in between. The CDR3 totals 14 residues. CDR3 residues: CASSVTGGTDTQYF. In DNA, the CDR3 is TGTGCCAGCAGTGTAACGGGAGGCACAGATACGCAGTATTTT.

This clonotype was seen only a few times. CDR3 region: CASSLSDRAPYEQYF. CDR3 nucleotides: TGTGCCAGCAGCTTATCGGACAGGGCCCCCTACGAGCAGTACTTC. The chain carries TRBV11-2 and TRBJ2-7, with 8 bases matching TRBD1. The CDR3 sequence is 15 residues long. J gave up 2 bases and V 2 bases, and 5 bases lay outside the gene matches. Germline CDR1 and CDR2: SGHAT and FQNNGV.

A few counts support this clonotype. The chain uses TRBV18 and TRBJ1-1; 10 bases match TRBD1. Germline V gene data show CDR1 as KGHSH and CDR2 as LQKENI. The CDR3 has 16 amino acids. Trimming removed 6 bases from V and 4 bases from J; junction bases left unmatched: 11. The CDR3 coding sequence is TGTGCCAGCTCCGTCGGGACAGGGGAGGTGGGCACTGAAGCTTTCTTT. Translation: CASSVGTGEVGTEAFF. Together with reference TRBV18 and TRBJ1-1, the CDR3 gives the full variable domain: NAGVMQNPRHLVRRRGQEARLRCSPMKGHSHVYWYRQLPEEGLKFMVYLQKENIIDESGMPKERFSAEFPKEGPSILRIQQVVRGDSAAYFCASSVGTGEVGTEAFFGQGTRLTVV.

V gene TRBV20-1 combines with J gene TRBJ2-3; 13 bases agree with TRBD2. From germline, CDR1 is DFQATT and CDR2 SNEGSKA (reference sequence). There are 17 residues in the CDR3. Losses at the gene ends were 5 bases for V and 2 bases for J; bases not matched to a gene: 10. CDR3 protein: CSAEGEGLAGLTDTQYF. In nucleotides, the CDR3 is TGCAGTGCTGAGGGGGAGGGACTAGCGGGGCTCACAGATACGCAGTATTTT.

The table lists this clonotype with many counts. The chain uses TRBV20-1 and TRBJ2-7; 9 bases fit TRBD1. V trimming: 2 bases; J trimming: 3 bases; junction bases outside the gene matches: 5. The CDR3 loop spans 14 amino acids. CDR1 and CDR2 (germline): DFQATT, SNEGSKA (reference sequence). For the CDR3, the DNA is TGCAGTGCTAGAACCGGGACAGGGCTCTACGAGCAGTACTTC. Translating gives CSARTGTGLYEQYF.

This clonotype was seen many times. The chain recombines TRBV27 with TRBJ1-2; 10 bases line up with TRBD1. J lost 8 bases, V lost 3 bases, and 9 bases had no gene match. CDR1 MNHEY and CDR2 SMNVEV come from the germline V gene (reference sequence). There are 15 residues in the CDR3. The DNA of the CDR3 is TGTGCCAGCAGTTTCGGGACAGGGGACCTCATGGGCTACACCTTC. It codes for CASSFGTGDLMGYTF.